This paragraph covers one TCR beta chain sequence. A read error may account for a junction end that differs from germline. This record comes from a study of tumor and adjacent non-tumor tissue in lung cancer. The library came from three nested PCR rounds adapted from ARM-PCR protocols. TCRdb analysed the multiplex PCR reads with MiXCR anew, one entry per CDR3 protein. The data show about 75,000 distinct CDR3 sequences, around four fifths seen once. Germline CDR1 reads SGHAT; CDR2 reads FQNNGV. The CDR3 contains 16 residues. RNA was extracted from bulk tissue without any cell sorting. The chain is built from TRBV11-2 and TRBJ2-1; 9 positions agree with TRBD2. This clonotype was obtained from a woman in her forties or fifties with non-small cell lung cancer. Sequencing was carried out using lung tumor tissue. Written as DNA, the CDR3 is TGCGCCAGCGGCCCGGGGGGGATAGCGGGAGTTGGTGAGCAGTTCTTC. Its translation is CASGPGGIAGVGEQFF.